A selection of T cell receptor beta chains follows, all from one sample in a study of early T cells in non-severe SARS-CoV-2 infection. Using its own MiXCR run on the 5' RACE reads, TCRdb lists one record per CDR3 protein. Among 25,000 to 30,000 distinct CDR3 sequences listed, about 4.5% were seen once. What was sequenced was whole blood. These receptors were obtained from an adult who was a healthcare worker with PCR-confirmed SARS-CoV-2 infection or an uninfected control (not recorded which). Each CDR3 is given with its conserved first and last residue. D genes are given only for firm matches. Rows may omit the clone size; those that give it use once, few, many or a size class.

D gene,J gene,clone size,V gene,CDR3 DNA,CDR3 protein
NA,TRBJ1-1,NA,TRBV20-1,TGCAGTGCTGCCGGGCCTTCCTTAAAAGCTTTCTTT,CSAAGPSLKAFF
TRBD1,TRBJ2-7,many,TRBV11-2,TGTGCCAGCAGTCCCGGACAGGGTAGCTACGAGCAGTACTTC,CASSPGQGSYEQYF
NA,TRBJ1-6,many,TRBV6-5,TGTGCCAGCAGGAGACAGGCCCATAATTCACCCCTCCACTTT,CASRRQAHNSPLHF
NA,TRBJ1-1,many,TRBV28,TGTGCCAGCATACATCCGAACCTGAACACTGAAGCTTTCTTT,CASIHPNLNTEAFF
TRBD1,TRBJ2-2,many,TRBV5-1,TGCGCCAGCAGCTTGCGCACAGGGGTCACCGGGGAGCTGTTTTTT,CASSLRTGVTGELFF
NA,TRBJ2-1,many,TRBV19,TGTGCCAGTAGTATCCCGTGGAATGAGCAGTTCTTC,CASSIPWNEQFF
TRBD2,TRBJ2-1,many,TRBV27,TGTGCCAGCAGTAAAAGCGGGAACTACAATGAGCAGTTCTTC,CASSKSGNYNEQFF
NA,TRBJ2-7,NA,TRBV3-1,TGTGCCAGCATCATTGGGGGCTTACACTACGAGCAGTACTTC,CASIIGGLHYEQYF
NA,TRBJ2-1,many,TRBV29-1,TGCAGCGTTGAATCGCCGGGTGAGCAGTTCTTC,CSVESPGEQFF
TRBD2,TRBJ2-7,many,TRBV5-4,TGTGCCAGCAGCTCGGCGGGAGGGCCTGGCGAGCAGTACTTC,CASSSAGGPGEQYF
NA,TRBJ2-6,many,TRBV7-2,TGTGCCAGCAGCTTAGCAGGGTCTGGGGCCAACGTCCTGACTTTC,CASSLAGSGANVLTF
NA,TRBJ1-1,medium-sized,TRBV4-2,TGTGCCAGCAGCTCACAAATGGACTGGGACACTGAAGCTTTCTTT,CASSSQMDWDTEAFF
TRBD1,TRBJ1-1,many,TRBV11-2,TGTGCCAGCAGCCCTCGACAGGGGAGGCGGGACACTGAAGCTTTCTTT,CASSPRQGRRDTEAFF
NA,TRBJ1-1,NA,TRBV12-3/TRBV12-4,TGTGCCAGCAGTGCGGTTGACAGAGACACTGAAGCTTTCTTT,CASSAVDRDTEAFF
NA,TRBJ1-5,few,TRBV7-8,TGTGCCAGCGGGTATGGGGGCCAGCCCCAGCATTTT,CASGYGGQPQHF
TRBD1,TRBJ2-6,few,TRBV29-1,TGCAGCGTTGCGGGGGGACAGGGACTCGCTGGGGCCAACGTCCTGACTTTC,CSVAGGQGLAGANVLTF
NA,TRBJ1-1,many,TRBV7-6,TGTGCCAGCAGCCTGGGACGGGGGGTCTCTGAAGCTTTCTTT,CASSLGRGVSEAFF
NA,TRBJ2-1,many,TRBV19,TGTGCCAGCCAGAGTTATATGGTTCTGTTCTTC,CASQSYMVLFF